This T cell receptor (beta chain) emerged from a study of T cell responses to AZD1222 COVID-19 vaccine. Study-level points and caveats: Two AZD1222 administrations were followed by greater Spike-specific TCR breadth and depth. Mapped onto spike, vaccine-associated CD4 TCRs spanned it and were dominant at 160-218 and 743-854. Repertoires were sampled only after the peak T cell response. Baseline serology detected seropositivity in only five or six AZD1222 recipients.

The CDR3 sequence is 16 residues long. The V gene lost 5 bases and the J gene lost 6 bases, with 22 bases spanning the gap. Per germline, CDR1 SGHVS and CDR2 FQNEAQ. In the case of this clone: Its specificity is not known.

TCRdb's table, derived via immunoSEQ multiplex PCR, lists solely in-frame clones and lacks some. This table has over 100,000 clones, 88% appearing once. The receptor was derived from an adult in good health. The rearrangement joins TRBV7-8 to TRBJ1-2; D might be TRBD1 (5 bases). Sequencing used peripheral blood, obtained on day 0 of AZD1222 vaccination. CDR3 bases: TGTGCCAGCAGCGATCGTTGGGGGGTGAACTTGGATGGCTACACCTTC. It is translated as CASSDRWGVNLDGYTF.